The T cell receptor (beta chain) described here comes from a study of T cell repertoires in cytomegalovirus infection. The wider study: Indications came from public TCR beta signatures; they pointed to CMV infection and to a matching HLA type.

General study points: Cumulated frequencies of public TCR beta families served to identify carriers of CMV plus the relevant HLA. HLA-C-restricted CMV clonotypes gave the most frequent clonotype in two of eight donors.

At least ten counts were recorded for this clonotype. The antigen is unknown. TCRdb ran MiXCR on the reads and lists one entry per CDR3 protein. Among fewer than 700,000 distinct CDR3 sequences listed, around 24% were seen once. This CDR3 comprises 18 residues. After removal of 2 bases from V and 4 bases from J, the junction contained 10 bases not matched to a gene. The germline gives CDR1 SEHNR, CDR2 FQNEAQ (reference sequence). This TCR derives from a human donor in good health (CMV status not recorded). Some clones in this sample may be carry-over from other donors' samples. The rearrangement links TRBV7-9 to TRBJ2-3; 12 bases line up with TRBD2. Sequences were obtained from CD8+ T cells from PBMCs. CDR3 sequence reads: CASSLLLLTSGGSDTQYF. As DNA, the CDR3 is TGTGCCAGCAGCTTACTTCTCCTGACTAGCGGGGGCTCAGATACGCAGTATTTT. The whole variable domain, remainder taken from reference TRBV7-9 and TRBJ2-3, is DTGVSQNPRHKITKRGQNVTFRCDPISEHNRLYWYRQTLGQGPEFLTYFQNEAQLEKSRLLSDRFSAERPKGSFSTLEIQRTEQGDSAMYLCASSLLLLTSGGSDTQYFGPGTRLTVL.